These 27 T cell receptor beta chains came from one sample sequenced in a study of OX40 agonist ivuxolimab in advanced cancers. TCRdb's copy holds only in-frame clones and misses some; the assay was immunoSEQ multiplex PCR. This table has around 66,000 clones, 70% to 90% appearing once. The specimen comprised CD4+ or CD8+ T cells sorted from blood, sampled in a trial of the OX40 agonist ivuxolimab. All receptors derive from an adult with an advanced solid tumor such as melanoma, head and neck, liver or kidney cancer.

This chain links TRBV19 with TRBJ2-2; possibly TRBD1 for D (5 bases). This CDR3 contains 12 residues. V dropped 7 bases and J dropped 5 bases, with 8 bases sitting between them. In germline, CDR1 is LNHDA, CDR2 SQIVND (reference sequence). The CDR3 here is CASNAGTGELFF. CDR3 in DNA: TGTGCCAGTAATGCAGGGACCGGGGAGCTGTTTTTT. The full variable domain, its missing parts supplied by reference TRBV19 and TRBJ2-2, is DGGITQSPKYLFRKEGQNVTLSCEQNLNHDAMYWYRQDPGQGLRLIYYSQIVNDFQKGDIAEGYSVSREKKESFPLTVTSAQKNPTAFYLCASNAGTGELFFGEGSRLTVL.

This chain links TRBV29-1 with TRBJ2-1; 7 bases align to TRBD2. Trimming removed 6 bases from V and 4 bases from J; junction bases left unmatched: 6. This CDR3 contains 13 residues. CDR1 SQVTM and CDR2 ANQGSEA come from the germline V gene. As DNA, the CDR3 is TGCAGCGTCGGAACTAGCGCGTACAATGAGCAGTTCTTC. Its translation: CSVGTSAYNEQFF.

The chain joins TRBV7-2 to TRBJ1-2; 7 nucleotides align to TRBD1. The V and J ends lost 3 bases and 4 bases, in that order; junction bases with no gene match: 5. This CDR3 has 14 residues. Germline CDR1 SGHTA, CDR2 FQGNSA. This chain's CDR3 is CASSFHRGGYGYTF. The CDR3 DNA reads as TGTGCCAGCAGCTTCCACAGGGGCGGCTATGGCTACACCTTC.

The chain joins TRBV2 to TRBJ2-1; TRBD2 matches 13 bases. Germline loops: CDR1 SNHLY, CDR2 FYNNEI. This CDR3 spans 15 amino acids. V gave up 1 base and J gave up 7 bases; unmatched junction bases: 1. In DNA, the CDR3 is TGTGCCAGCAGTGAAGGGACTAGCGGGGGTAATGAGCAGTTCTTC. Translating gives CASSEGTSGGNEQFF.

Written as DNA, the CDR3 is TGTGCCAGCAGCTTCAATATGAACACTGAAGCTTTCTTT. Protein: CASSFNMNTEAFF. The chain recombines TRBV7-3 with TRBJ1-1; D gene unclear. V lost 3 bases, J lost 0 bases, and 5 bases lay in between. The germline V gene encodes CDR1 SGHTA and CDR2 FQGTGA. The CDR3 totals 13 residues.

This chain connects TRBV15 to TRBJ1-2, with a possible D match to TRBD1 (5 bases). The germline V gene encodes CDR1 LNHNV and CDR2 YYDKDF (reference sequence). The germline V and J ends were trimmed by 0 bases and 7 bases, with 9 bases remaining between them. CDR3 size: 13 residues. The CDR3 DNA sequence: TGTGCCACCAGCAGAGATCTCGGGGGTGGCTACACCTTC. Its translation: CATSRDLGGGYTF.

The V and J genes are TRBV6-5 and TRBJ2-2, with D perhaps matching TRBD2 (5 bases). The CDR3 has 15 residues. Deletions cut 0 bases from V and 2 bases from J, with 7 bases between. CDR1 and CDR2 (germline): MNHEY, SVGAGI. This CDR3 reads CASSYSRDNTGELFF. The CDR3 nucleotides are TGTGCCAGCAGTTACTCCCGGGATAACACCGGGGAGCTGTTTTTT.

The rearrangement links TRBV10-2 to TRBJ2-7; D could derive from TRBD1 or TRBD2 (5 bases each). Germline V gene lookup returns CDR1 WSHSY and CDR2 SAAADI. The CDR3 runs 14 residues. Trimming removed 3 bases at V and 7 bases at J, with 16 bases between. The CDR3 is CASSETHGKGEQYF. The DNA for the CDR3 is TGCGCCAGCAGTGAAACCCACGGGAAGGGGGAGCAGTACTTC.

V is TRBV4-1 and J is TRBJ1-5, with TRBD1 as a possible D gene (6 bases). V was shortened by 2 bases and J by 7 bases, with 18 bases between the two germline ends. CDR1 is MGHRA, CDR2 YSYEKL, per germline. This CDR3 is 16 amino acids long. CDR3: CASSQQGRWKSQPQHF. The CDR3 bases are TGCGCCAGCAGCCAACAGGGGCGTTGGAAAAGCCAGCCCCAGCATTTT.

V gene TRBV19 combines with J gene TRBJ2-7; D is uncertain. This CDR3 is 13 amino acids long. Germline V gene data show CDR1 as LNHDA and CDR2 as SQIVND (reference sequence). V lost 5 bases, J lost 3 bases, and 11 bases lay in between. The CDR3 region is CASSPTWGYEQYF. The CDR3 DNA follows: TGTGCCAGTAGTCCTACTTGGGGCTACGAGCAGTACTTC.

The chain links TRBV9 to TRBJ1-2; D gene unclear. V dropped 4 bases and J dropped 4 bases, with 14 bases sitting between them. The CDR3 is made up of 14 amino acids. Germline V gene sequence: CDR1 SGDLS, CDR2 YYNGEE. CDR3 in amino acids: CASSPPSWAYGYTF. In nucleotides, the CDR3 is TGTGCCAGCAGCCCTCCCTCATGGGCCTATGGCTACACCTTC.

The chain employs TRBV5-1 and TRBJ1-1; D is uncertain. CDR3 size: 14 residues. The V gene lost 0 bases and the J gene lost 1 base, with 7 bases spanning the gap. Per germline, CDR1 SGHRS and CDR2 YFSETQ. The CDR3 bases are TGCGCCAGCAGCTTGGGTCGGACGAACACTGAAGCTTTCTTT. Translation gives CASSLGRTNTEAFF.

The chain carries TRBV5-1 and TRBJ2-3; 7 bases match TRBD1. The ends lost 1 base at V and 3 bases at J; junction bases unmatched: 2. CDR1 is SGHRS and CDR2 is YFSETQ in the germline V gene. This CDR3 is built from 14 residues. The CDR3, as DNA: TGCGCCAGCAGCTTGACAGGGGAAACAGATACGCAGTATTTT. This encodes CASSLTGETDTQYF.

This CDR3 is CASSLDINQPQHF. As DNA, the CDR3 is TGTGCCAGCAGCTTGGATATTAATCAGCCCCAGCATTTT. The chain uses TRBV5-5 and TRBJ1-5; D is unclear. Per the germline V gene, CDR1 is SGHKS and CDR2 is YYEKEE (reference sequence). Trimming stripped 0 bases from V and 4 bases from J, with 5 bases between. The CDR3 has 13 amino acids.

This chain connects TRBV19 to TRBJ1-1; TRBD1 is a possible D gene (5 bases). V gave up 5 bases and J gave up 1 base, with 11 bases separating them. This CDR3 contains 14 residues. CDR1 is LNHDA and CDR2 is SQIVND in the germline V gene (reference sequence). CDR3 in amino acids: CASSFIGANTEAFF. CDR3 bases: TGTGCCAGTAGTTTTATAGGGGCGAACACTGAAGCTTTCTTT.

The chain couples TRBV11-2 to TRBJ2-3; D not resolved. CDR1 and CDR2 from the germline V gene are SGHAT and FQNNGV. The CDR3 has 16 residues. The V end was cut by 1 base, the J end by 3 bases, with 14 bases between. DNA for the CDR3: TGTGCCAGCAGCTTAGTGGGTTCGGGTTGGACAGATACGCAGTATTTT. Amino acids: CASSLVGSGWTDTQYF.

This rearrangement joins TRBV27 to TRBJ2-1; 11 bases are a match to TRBD2. CDR1 MNHEY and CDR2 SMNVEV come from the germline V gene (reference sequence). The J segment lost 0 bases and the V segment lost 1 base, leaving 5 bases of the junction unmatched. CDR3 length: 18 amino acids. The CDR3 nucleotides are TGTGCCAGCAGTTTATTGGGTAGCGGGGGGGTCTCCTACAATGAGCAGTTCTTC. This encodes CASSLLGSGGVSYNEQFF.

The chain links TRBV6-6 to TRBJ1-2; weak D call: TRBD1 (5 bases). With 4 bases removed from V and 4 bases from J, the gap between germline ends came to 16 bases. Germline-derived CDR1 and CDR2 are MNHNY and SVGAGI (reference sequence). The CDR3 is 15 residues long. CDR3 amino acids: CASSSGTNDGYGYTF. The CDR3 bases are TGTGCCAGCAGTTCAGGGACGAACGACGGCTATGGCTACACCTTC.

The rearrangement uses TRBV15 and TRBJ2-5; D gene unclear. Trimming removed 0 bases at V and 5 bases at J, with 10 bases between. The CDR3 sequence is 14 residues long. CDR1 is LNHNV, CDR2 YYDKDF, per germline (reference sequence). In DNA, the CDR3 is TGTGCCACCAGCAGAGATCGGGCTGGGGAGACCCAGTACTTC. Amino acid sequence: CATSRDRAGETQYF.

The chain couples TRBV28 to TRBJ2-5; no definite D call. The length of the CDR3 is 15 residues. Germline CDR1 and CDR2: MDHEN and SYDVKM. V dropped 3 bases and J dropped 5 bases, with 16 bases sitting between them. The CDR3 DNA reads as TGTGCCAGCAGTTTCCGAAATTTGGGCGGTGAGACCCAGTACTTC. Translating it yields CASSFRNLGGETQYF.

CDR3 sequence reads: CASSDGTLSQPQHF. CDR3 nucleotide sequence: TGTGCCAGCAGTGATGGCACACTAAGCCAGCCCCAGCATTTT. J is TRBJ1-5 and V is TRBV6-1; no reliable D call. The CDR3 has 14 amino acids. Germline assignment: CDR1 MNHNS and CDR2 SASEGT. Between the trimmed V and J ends, which lost 3 bases and 7 bases, there was a span of 13 bases.

This chain uses TRBV7-2 with TRBJ1-5; D possibly corresponds to TRBD1 (6 bases). The germline V gene encodes CDR1 SGHTA and CDR2 FQGNSA. The CDR3 has 14 amino acids. With 4 bases removed from V and 3 bases from J, the gap between germline ends came to 10 bases. The CDR3 loop reads CASSSGVVNQPQHF. The DNA for the CDR3 is TGTGCCAGCAGCTCAGGGGTTGTCAATCAGCCCCAGCATTTT.

The chain carries TRBV7-2 and TRBJ1-4; a weak D match, TRBD1 (5 bases). With 4 bases removed from V and 4 bases from J, the gap between germline ends came to 19 bases. This CDR3 region has 17 residues. CDR1 SGHTA and CDR2 FQGNSA come from the germline V gene. As DNA, the CDR3 is TGTGCCAGCAGCTCTCGTGTGTTGGGGGACGTTAATGAAAAACTGTTTTTT. Protein: CASSSRVLGDVNEKLFF.

V usage is TRBV7-9 and J usage is TRBJ2-5; D may be TRBD1 (6 bases). The CDR3 totals 14 residues. CDR1 and CDR2 (germline): SEHNR, FQNEAQ (reference sequence). V gave up 1 base and J gave up 4 bases, with 10 bases separating them. CDR3 residues: CASSLGGLAETQYF. The CDR3 DNA reads TGTGCCAGCAGCTTAGGGGGGCTAGCAGAGACCCAGTACTTC.

V usage is TRBV18 and J usage is TRBJ2-1, with unresolved D. In germline, CDR1 is KGHSH, CDR2 LQKENI. The CDR3 runs 14 residues. The V and J ends lost 1 base and 8 bases respectively, with 12 bases between them. The DNA for the CDR3 is TGTGCCAGCTCACCACTGAGTACCTCGGATGAGCAGTTCTTC. It specifies CASSPLSTSDEQFF. Together with reference TRBV18 and TRBJ2-1, the CDR3 gives the full variable domain: NAGVMQNPRHLVRRRGQEARLRCSPMKGHSHVYWYRQLPEEGLKFMVYLQKENIIDESGMPKERFSAEFPKEGPSILRIQQVVRGDSAAYFCASSPLSTSDEQFFGPGTRLTVL.

A word on this clone: One end of the junction does not line up with germline, which may come from a read error. The chain employs TRBV7-7 and TRBJ2-1; TRBD1 aligns across 11 bases. The CDR3 extends over 14 amino acids. Germline V gene data show CDR1 as SSHAT and CDR2 as FNYEAQ (reference sequence). The CDR3, as DNA: TGTGCTAGCAGCTTGGACAGGGGGCACAGTGAGCAGTTCTTC. It specifies CASSLDRGHSEQFF.

The rearrangement uses TRBV6-1 and TRBJ2-5; 10 positions match TRBD2. The CDR3 has 20 residues. Germline-derived CDR1 and CDR2 are MNHNS and SASEGT. The junction had 19 bases not matched to a gene; V was cut back by 4 bases and J by 2 bases. As DNA, the CDR3 is TGTGCCAGCAGTGCCCGAGGGGTGAGCGGGGGGGCGGCCTTACAAGAGACCCAGTACTTC. As protein: CASSARGVSGGAALQETQYF.